The clone carrying this T cell receptor beta chain has ten or more counts. Its matching antigen is unknown. Individual cDNA molecules each carried unique molecular identifiers attached by the library. MiXCR was run by TCRdb on the RACE reads, yielding one entry per CDR3 protein. This sample has more than 75,000 distinct CDR3 sequences, with about 9% found just once. The data stem from a study of human T cells and chemical hapten exposure. Findings and limits, study-wide: More PT1 expanded TCRs went with higher patch test scores. With regard to DPC sensitization, TCRs above 1 in 1000 frequency did not change.

Time point given: patch test 2, 6 weeks after DPC sensitization. The sample's treatment: therapeutic diphenylcyclopropenone sensitization with weekly scalp DPC. Unfractionated whole blood was the source from which total RNA was extracted. The junction had 12 bases not matched to a gene; V was cut back by 5 bases and J by 2 bases. Germline V gene data show CDR1 as SGDLS and CDR2 as YYNGEE. This CDR3 spans 16 amino acids. The sample in question was whole blood, obtained in connection with sensitization to the hapten diphenylcyclopropenone (DPC). The chain links TRBV9 to TRBJ2-7; 8 bases map to TRBD2. The receptor's source is a woman aged 40 to 55 with alopecia areata. Some clones in this sample may be carry-over from other donors' samples. The CDR3 region has the DNA TGTGCCAGCAGTCTGACGGGAGGGCGCTTGGCCTACGAGCAGTACTTC. It codes for CASSLTGGRLAYEQYF.